The sequence of this T cell receptor (beta chain) was determined in a study of identical twins. Template switching added a universal primer binding site, and final cDNA carried unique molecular identifiers. TCRdb re-called the 5' RACE reads through MiXCR, storing one row per CDR3 protein. The sample has 420,000 or so distinct CDR3 sequences; under 20% are singletons. This clonotype came up a few times. Antigen specificity is unknown. V gave up 4 bases and J gave up 0 bases, with 19 bases separating them. Germline CDR1 is LGHNA and CDR2 is YNFKEQ. There are 17 residues in the CDR3. Study-wide results and limits: The more abundant beta clonotypes in cord blood had fewer insertions, and memory repertoires did not show this. Out-of-frame alpha sequences common to twins exhibited a surplus of low generation probability. Findings depended on cross-sectional statistics rather than tracking the same donors.

The sequenced sample was naive T cells sorted from blood. The source is a man over 45 in good health. The rearrangement joins TRBV4-2 to TRBJ2-7; the D gene could be TRBD1 or TRBD2 (5 bases each). The CDR3 is CASSRAWDAVSSYEQYF. The CDR3 DNA reads TGTGCCAGCAGCCGAGCCTGGGACGCCGTGAGCTCCTACGAGCAGTACTTC.